This T cell receptor (beta chain) was recovered during a study of blood T cell repertoires in COVID-19. Across the study: Acute and convalescent COVID-19 samples came from the United States, Italy and Spain. In each case, the material was cDNA or gDNA derived from T cells, B-cell-depleted T cells, or PBMCs.

As processed by the authors: Amplifying reference gene primers gave estimates of nucleated cell counts. This table comes from immunoSEQ multiplex PCR, and its TCRdb copy is limited to in-frame clones, with some not included. The V and J calls and clone size were taken over from that table, and D and trimming were inferred from the DNA. The table has roughly 290,000 clones, 80% to 95% seen once. The CDR3 extends over 14 amino acids. The TCR originated in a woman aged 25-40 years with COVID-19, enrolled during active disease. The chain is built from TRBV21-1 and TRBJ2-5; the D call TRBD2 from the table was never checked on the DNA. TRBV21-1 is deemed a pseudogene. Sequencing was carried out using peripheral blood. The CDR3 protein is CASSYGGCQETQYF. CDR3 nucleotide sequence: TGTGCCAGCAGCTATGGGGGGTGCCAAGAGACCCAGTACTTC.